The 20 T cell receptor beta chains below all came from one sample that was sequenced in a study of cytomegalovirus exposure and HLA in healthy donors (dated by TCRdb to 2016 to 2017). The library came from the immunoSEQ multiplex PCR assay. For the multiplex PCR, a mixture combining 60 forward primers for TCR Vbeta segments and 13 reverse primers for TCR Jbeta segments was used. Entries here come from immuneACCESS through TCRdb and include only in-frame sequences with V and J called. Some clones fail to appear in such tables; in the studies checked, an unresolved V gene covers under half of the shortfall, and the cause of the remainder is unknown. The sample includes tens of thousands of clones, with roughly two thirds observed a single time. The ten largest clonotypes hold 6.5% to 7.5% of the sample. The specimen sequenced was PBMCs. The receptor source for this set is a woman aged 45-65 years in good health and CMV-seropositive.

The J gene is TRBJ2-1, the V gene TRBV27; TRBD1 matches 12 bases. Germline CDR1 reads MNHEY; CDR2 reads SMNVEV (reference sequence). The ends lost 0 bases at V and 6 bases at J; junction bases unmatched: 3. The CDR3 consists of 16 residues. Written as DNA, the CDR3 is TGTGCCAGCAGTTTATCCGGGACAGGGGGCATCAATGAGCAGTTCTTC. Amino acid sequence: CASSLSGTGGINEQFF.

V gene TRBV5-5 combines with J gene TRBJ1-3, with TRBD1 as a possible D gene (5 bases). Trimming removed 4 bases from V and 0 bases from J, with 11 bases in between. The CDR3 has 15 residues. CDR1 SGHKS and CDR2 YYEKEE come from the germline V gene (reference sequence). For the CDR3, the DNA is TGTGCCAGCAGCACAACAGGCCTCTCTGGAAACACCATATATTTT. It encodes CASSTTGLSGNTIYF.

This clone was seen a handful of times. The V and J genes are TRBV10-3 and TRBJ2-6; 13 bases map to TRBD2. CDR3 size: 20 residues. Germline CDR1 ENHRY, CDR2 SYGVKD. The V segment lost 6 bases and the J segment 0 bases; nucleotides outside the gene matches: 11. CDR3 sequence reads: CAIRRGGTSGAPSGANVLTF. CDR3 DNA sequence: TGTGCCATCAGGAGGGGGGGGACTAGCGGGGCCCCCTCTGGGGCCAACGTCCTGACTTTC.

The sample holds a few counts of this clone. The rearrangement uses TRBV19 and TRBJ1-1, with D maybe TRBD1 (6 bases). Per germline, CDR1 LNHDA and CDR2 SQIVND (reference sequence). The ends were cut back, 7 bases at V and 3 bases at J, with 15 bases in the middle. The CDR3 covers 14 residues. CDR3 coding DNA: TGTGCCAGTACGGGGAGAAGGGGGTACACTGAAGCTTTCTTT. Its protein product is CASTGRRGYTEAFF.

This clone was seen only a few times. The CDR3 loop is CASRPWGGNSPLHF. CDR3 coding DNA: TGTGCCAGCAGACCCTGGGGGGGAAACTCACCCCTCCACTTT. The genes are TRBV7-2 and TRBJ1-6, with D possibly being TRBD1 (5 bases). Germline-derived CDR1 and CDR2 are SGHTA and FQGNSA. V shed 6 bases and J shed 10 bases, with 16 bases lying between them. The CDR3 consists of 14 residues.

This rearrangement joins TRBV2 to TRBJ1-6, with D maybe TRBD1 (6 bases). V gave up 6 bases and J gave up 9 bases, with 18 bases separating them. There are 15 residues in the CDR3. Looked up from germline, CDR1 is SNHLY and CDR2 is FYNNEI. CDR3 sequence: CASSGDRPRGSPLHF. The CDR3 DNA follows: TGTGCCAGCAGCGGTGACAGACCCAGGGGTTCACCCCTCCACTTT.

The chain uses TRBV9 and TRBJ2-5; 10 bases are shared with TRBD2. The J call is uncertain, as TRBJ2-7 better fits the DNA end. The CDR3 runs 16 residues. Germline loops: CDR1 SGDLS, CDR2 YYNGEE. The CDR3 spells CASSASTSGVPYEQYF. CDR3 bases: TGTGCCAGCAGCGCCTCCACTAGCGGGGTCCCCTACGAGCAGTACTTC.

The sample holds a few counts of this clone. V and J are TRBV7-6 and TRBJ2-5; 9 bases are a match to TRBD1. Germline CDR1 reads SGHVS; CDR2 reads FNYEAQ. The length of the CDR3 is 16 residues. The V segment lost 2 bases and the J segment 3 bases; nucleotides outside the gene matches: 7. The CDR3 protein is CASSLPGQGTEETQYF. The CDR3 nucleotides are TGTGCCAGCAGCTTACCGGGACAGGGCACGGAAGAGACCCAGTACTTC.

In nucleotides, the CDR3 is TGTGCCAGCAGCGGCGGGACTAACTCGTACAATGAGCAGTTCTTC. This translates into CASSGGTNSYNEQFF. The J gene is TRBJ2-1, the V gene TRBV7-6, with 7 bases that match TRBD2. Germline lookup yields CDR1 SGHVS and CDR2 FNYEAQ. CDR3 size: 15 residues. V gave up 5 bases and J gave up 4 bases; unmatched junction bases: 8.

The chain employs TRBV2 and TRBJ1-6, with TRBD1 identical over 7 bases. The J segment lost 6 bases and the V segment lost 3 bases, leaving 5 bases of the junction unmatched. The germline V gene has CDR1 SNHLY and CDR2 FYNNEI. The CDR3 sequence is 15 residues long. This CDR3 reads CASSEMGQSNSPLHF. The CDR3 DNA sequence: TGTGCCAGCAGTGAGATGGGACAGAGTAATTCACCCCTCCACTTT. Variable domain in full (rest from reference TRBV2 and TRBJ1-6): EPEVTQTPSHQVTQMGQEVILRCVPISNHLYFYWYRQILGQKVEFLVSFYNNEISEKSEIFDDQFSVERPDGSNFTLKIRSTKLEDSAMYFCASSEMGQSNSPLHFGNGTRLTVT.

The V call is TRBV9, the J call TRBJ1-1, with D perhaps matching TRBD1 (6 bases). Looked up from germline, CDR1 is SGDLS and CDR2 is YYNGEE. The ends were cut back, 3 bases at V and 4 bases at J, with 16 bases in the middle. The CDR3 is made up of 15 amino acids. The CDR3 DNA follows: TGTGCCAGCAGCGACCGGGACACCCCGAGCACTGAAGCTTTCTTT. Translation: CASSDRDTPSTEAFF.

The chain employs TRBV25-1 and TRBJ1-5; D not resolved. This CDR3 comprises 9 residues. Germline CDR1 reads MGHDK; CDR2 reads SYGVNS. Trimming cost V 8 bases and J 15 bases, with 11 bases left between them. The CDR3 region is CASGHPPHF. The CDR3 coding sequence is TGTGCCAGCGGCCACCCACCGCATTTT.

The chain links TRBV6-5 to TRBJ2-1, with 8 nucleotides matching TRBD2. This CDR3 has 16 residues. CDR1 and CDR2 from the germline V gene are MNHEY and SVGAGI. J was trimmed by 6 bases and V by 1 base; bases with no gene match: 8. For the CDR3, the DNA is TGTGCCAGCAGTTACTATACGCGGGGGGCCCTCAATGAGCAGTTCTTC. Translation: CASSYYTRGALNEQFF.

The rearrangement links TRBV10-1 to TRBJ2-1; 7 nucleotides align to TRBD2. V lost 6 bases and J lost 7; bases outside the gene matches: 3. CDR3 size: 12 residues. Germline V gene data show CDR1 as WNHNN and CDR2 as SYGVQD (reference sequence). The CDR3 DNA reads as TGCGCCAGCAGGGGGACTACAAATGAGCAGTTCTTC. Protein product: CASRGTTNEQFF.

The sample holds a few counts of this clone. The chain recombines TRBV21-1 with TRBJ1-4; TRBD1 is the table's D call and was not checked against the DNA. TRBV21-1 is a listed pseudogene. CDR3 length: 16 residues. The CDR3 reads CASSASGTGPNEKLFF. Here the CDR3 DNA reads TGTGCCAGCAGCGCATCCGGGACAGGGCCTAATGAAAAACTGTTTTTT.

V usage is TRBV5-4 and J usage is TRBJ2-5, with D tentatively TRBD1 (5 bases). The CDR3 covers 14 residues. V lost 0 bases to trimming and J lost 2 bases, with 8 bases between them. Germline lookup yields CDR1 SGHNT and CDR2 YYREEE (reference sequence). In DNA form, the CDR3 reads TGTGCCAGCAGCTTGGGACGACAGCAAGAGACCCAGTACTTC. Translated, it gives CASSLGRQQETQYF.

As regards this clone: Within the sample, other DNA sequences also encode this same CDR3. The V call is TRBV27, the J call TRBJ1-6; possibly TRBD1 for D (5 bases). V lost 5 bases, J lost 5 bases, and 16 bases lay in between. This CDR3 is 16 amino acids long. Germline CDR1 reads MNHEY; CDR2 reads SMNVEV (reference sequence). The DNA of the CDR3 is TGTGCCAGCAGTCCCGAACAGGCTTCCCATAATTCACCCCTCCACTTT. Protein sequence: CASSPEQASHNSPLHF.

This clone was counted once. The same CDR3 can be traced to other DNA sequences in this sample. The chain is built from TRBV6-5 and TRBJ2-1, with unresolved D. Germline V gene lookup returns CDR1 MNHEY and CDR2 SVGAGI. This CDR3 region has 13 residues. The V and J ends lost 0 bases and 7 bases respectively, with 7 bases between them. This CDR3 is CASSYSRGNEQFF. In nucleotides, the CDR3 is TGTGCCAGCAGTTACTCGCGTGGTAATGAGCAGTTCTTC.

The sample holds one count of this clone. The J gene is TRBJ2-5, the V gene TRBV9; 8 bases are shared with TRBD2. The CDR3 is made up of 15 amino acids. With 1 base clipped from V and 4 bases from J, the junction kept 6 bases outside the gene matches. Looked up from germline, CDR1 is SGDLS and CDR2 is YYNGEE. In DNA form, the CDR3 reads TGTGCCAGCAGCGTAACTAGCGGCGTGGGAGAGACCCAGTACTTC. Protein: CASSVTSGVGETQYF.

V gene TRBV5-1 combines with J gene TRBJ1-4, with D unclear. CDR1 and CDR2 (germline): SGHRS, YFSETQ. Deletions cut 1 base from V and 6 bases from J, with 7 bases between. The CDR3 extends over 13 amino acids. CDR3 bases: TGCGCCAGCAGCTTGACTGTAGATGAAAAACTGTTTTTT. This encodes CASSLTVDEKLFF.